This TCR beta chain derives from a study of T cell responses to AZD1222 COVID-19 vaccine. Across the whole study: Combined were second doses at about 4 or about 12 weeks. Findings of the study overall: CD4 TCRs linked to vaccination spanned spike, dominating at 160-218 and 743-854. Unmutated variant regions are reportedly targeted by nearly half of spike-specific TCRs. Without day 14 samples, only post-peak T cell repertoires were studied.

Clones were sequenced by immunoSEQ multiplex PCR, and TCRdb holds only the in-frame ones, with some missing. The table includes about 130,000 clones, about 94% detected once. In germline, CDR1 is SGHNT, CDR2 YENEEA. The V and J ends lost 5 bases and 7 bases, in that order; junction bases with no gene match: 4. This CDR3 is 13 amino acids long. Remarks on this clone: The antigen is unknown.

The source is an adult in good health. Sequenced material: peripheral blood, taken on day 0 of AZD1222 vaccination. The J gene is TRBJ1-3, the V gene TRBV11-3; 8 bases fit TRBD1. DNA of the CDR3: TGTGCCAGCAGCGAAGGACAGGGCAACACCATATATTTT. Protein product: CASSEGQGNTIYF.